This TCR beta chain was identified during a study of blood T cell repertoires in COVID-19 (dated by TCRdb to 2020 to 2021). Context from the whole study: Collaborator samples came from the United States, Italy and Spain and covered acute and convalescent phases of COVID-19. The prospective study material was composed of cDNA or gDNA derived from T cells, B-cell-depleted T cells, or PBMCs. Subjects who had been exposed to COVID-19, were actively infected with it, or had recovered from it provided the deeply sampled blood TCRbeta repertoires that made up the dataset. The repertoires were made available in a free public database intended to serve as a resource for research on the immune response to SARS-CoV-2. The samples were drawn from two sources: the first 160 participants of the ongoing ImmuneRACE study, and approximately 1,300 subjects contributed by 6 global collaborators. Nearly every sample came with metadata listing a de-identified subject ID, COVID-19 status, age in years and sex. Where available, HLA class I and class II types were obtained from metadata supplied by the sample provider rather than from assay-based typing.

General findings and caveats noted by the study authors: Clinical and demographic metadata were provided uncurated, with the amount varying by source and participant.

Compared with germline, V lacks 4 bases and J lacks 2 bases; bases without a gene match: 11. From the cysteine up to the phenylalanine, the CDR3 has a length of 16 residues. Only the CDR3 DNA is retained, 48 bases long and in frame from the first base. The germline V gene yields SGHRS for CDR1 and YFSETQ for CDR2. Collaborating institutions collected whole blood in K2EDTA tubes following their own protocols. For TCRbeta analysis, collaborator samples were shipped as frozen whole blood, as isolated PBMCs, or as DNA extracted from either sample type. The immunoSEQ Assay, a bias-controlled multiplex PCR, was used to amplify TCRbeta CDR3 regions from genomic DNA. Per the authors' processing: Nucleated cell counts per sample were estimated from amplification of reference gene primers within the assay. To quantify the absolute abundance of each unique TCRbeta CDR3 rearrangement, sequence reads were collapsed and filtered. For each sample, productive Simpson clonality was calculated by taking the square root of Simpson's diversity index across productive rearrangements. TCRdb provides this immuneACCESS table in a form limited to in-frame rearrangements. Some clones are lacking; in checked studies, under half of them reflect an unresolved V gene, and why the rest are absent is not known. V and J calls and clone size come straight from that table; D and trimming were deduced from the DNA. The sample records around 200,000 clones, 70% to 90% of which are singletons. The ten biggest clones cover 1.1% of the sample.

Note on this clone: The clone's antigen remains unknown. The record has no base qualities; no much larger clone is one base away.

Sequences were obtained from peripheral blood. The receptor comes from a man in his thirties or forties with acute or convalescent COVID-19. The V and J segments used are TRBV5-1 and TRBJ2-7, with 8 bases matching TRBD1. The DNA is as follows: TGCGCCAGCAGCAGTATGGCCGGGACAGGTGCCTACGAGCAGTACTTC. Translated, this gives CASSSMAGTGAYEQYF.